The 5 T cell receptor beta chains below come from one sample, sequenced in a study of T cells in tuberculosis. Only in-frame clones appear in the TCRdb table, and some are missing; sequencing was by immunoSEQ multiplex PCR. Found here are about 43,000 clones, roughly 94% of them singletons; the top ten hold 1.5% to 2%. The sample taken for sequencing was PBMCs. The receptors originated from a donor between 10 and 35 years old with latent tuberculosis or without tuberculosis infection. Some clones in this sample may be carry-over from other donors' samples.

This chain joins TRBV28 and TRBJ1-1, with TRBD1 matching over 7 bases. After removal of 1 base from V and 5 bases from J, the junction contained 16 bases not matched to a gene. CDR1 MDHEN and CDR2 SYDVKM come from the germline V gene. The CDR3 extends over 18 amino acids. CDR3 in amino acids: CASSLLPEDREKGTEAFF. CDR3 DNA sequence: TGTGCCAGCAGTTTATTACCTGAAGACAGGGAAAAGGGGACTGAAGCTTTCTTT.

The V call is TRBV15, the J call TRBJ1-3, with D perhaps matching TRBD1 (5 bases). V shed 2 bases and J shed 3 bases, with 14 bases lying between them. Germline CDR1 and CDR2: LNHNV and YYDKDF (reference sequence). The CDR3 is made up of 16 amino acids. DNA of the CDR3: TGTGCCACCAGCAGAAAGCGTACAGGAGATGGAAACACCATATATTTT. This codes for CATSRKRTGDGNTIYF. The variable domain in full, with the rest retrieved from reference TRBV15 and TRBJ1-3, is DAMVIQNPRYQVTQFGKPVTLSCSQTLNHNVMYWYQQKSSQAPKLLFHYYDKDFNNEADTPDNFQSRRPNTSFCFLDIRSPGLGDTAMYLCATSRKRTGDGNTIYFGEGSWLTVV.

The chain is built from TRBV5-4 and TRBJ2-3; a weak D match, TRBD2 (6 bases). Germline CDR1 and CDR2: SGHNT and YYREEE (reference sequence). V dropped 0 bases and J dropped 5 bases, with 13 bases sitting between them. CDR3 length: 15 residues. CDR3 loop: CASSLAVGGRDTQYF. In nucleotides, the CDR3 is TGTGCCAGCAGCTTGGCGGTCGGGGGTCGAGATACGCAGTATTTT.

V gene TRBV4-2 combines with J gene TRBJ2-3; 7 bases align to TRBD2. Germline V gives CDR1 LGHNA, CDR2 YNFKEQ. This CDR3 contains 14 residues. Trimming cost V 1 base and J 4 bases; bases outside gene matches: 2. CDR3 loop: CASSQGGSPDTQYF. The CDR3 DNA sequence: TGTGCCAGCAGCCAAGGCGGGAGCCCAGATACGCAGTATTTT.

The chain carries TRBV7-6 and TRBJ1-3; 8 bases are a match to TRBD1. V dropped 1 base and J dropped 2; count of bases not matched to a gene: 13. Germline CDR1 is SGHVS and CDR2 is FNYEAQ. The CDR3 runs 19 residues. CDR3 protein: CASSLVSGQGWLTGNTIYF. The CDR3 DNA is TGTGCCAGCAGCTTAGTTTCAGGACAGGGTTGGTTGACTGGAAACACCATATATTTT.